The clone carrying this T cell receptor (beta chain) was picked up many times. Its antigen is currently unknown. Until they underwent thyroid surgery, no patient had received any treatment. The record originates from a study of metastatic and nonmetastatic thyroid tumors. Overall study context: Repertoires were compared across blood and tumor or nodule tissue from malignant and benign thyroid patients.

Using MiXCR, TCRdb reanalyzed the PCR reads. The sample consists of 75,000 to 100,000 clones, 10% to 15% of them appearing once. General study findings and limits: TCR beta diversity was reportedly significantly higher in malignant thyroid tumors than benign nodules, in blood and tumor.

This CDR3 comprises 14 residues. V was cut by 1 base and J by 4 bases, with 10 bases left in between. Germline assignment: CDR1 SGHVS and CDR2 FQNEAQ. The sequence was obtained from a female donor with papillary thyroid cancer or a benign thyroid nodule (not recorded which). Some clones in this sample may be carry-over from other donors' samples. This chain uses TRBV7-8 with TRBJ1-2; unclear D gene. The sequenced material came from blood. In nucleotides, the CDR3 is TGTGCCAGCAGCTTAGACCGCCTTAGCTATGGCTACACCTTC. Its translation: CASSLDRLSYGYTF.